This TCR beta chain originates from a study of cytomegalovirus exposure and HLA in healthy donors. Whole-study results and caveats: Most TCR beta V segments were productive about 90% or about 30% of the time in an earlier analysis. Later analysis associated a missense DCLRE1C variant with TCR beta V- and J-gene trimming. It was in a later analysis that TCR association rates were seen to vary by HLA locus, highest for DRB1 and lowest for HLA-C. Beyond CMV serostatus, there was no information to go on about immune exposure.

Germline-derived CDR1 and CDR2 are MDHEN and SYDVKM. The junction had 9 bases not matched to a gene; V was cut back by 6 bases and J by 5 bases. The CDR3 is 14 residues long. As concerns this clone: Its cognate antigen is unknown.

The PCR was carried out with 60 Vbeta primers and 13 Jbeta primers. The repertoire was sequenced with immunoSEQ multiplex PCR; TCRdb's copy has only in-frame clones and lacks some. The sample lists under 150,000 clones, about 83% occurring once. This clonotype was obtained from a woman in her 30s in good health and CMV-seronegative. The chain uses TRBV28 and TRBJ2-7, with TRBD2 matching over 8 bases. The sample taken for sequencing was PBMCs. The DNA for the CDR3 is TGTGCCAGCAGCAGCGGGGGCCCCTCGGACGAGCAGTACTTC. It yields the protein CASSSGGPSDEQYF.